Each of the 20 T cell receptor beta chains below was sequenced from the same sample in a study of spatial heterogeneity in lung cancer. Study-wide findings and caveats: The number of expanded tumor alpha and beta chains correlated with mutation number.

Their cognate antigens are unknown. The time point here: sample taken at primary tumor resection. TCRdb re-analysed the 5' RACE reads in MiXCR, keeping a single row per CDR3 protein. The table includes 18,000 or so distinct CDR3 sequences, roughly a tenth detected once. The specimen was lung tumor tissue, collected at surgery. The receptors shown here come from a female donor with early-stage non-small cell lung cancer.

A note on this clonotype: This beta chain represents an off-target read in a library built for alpha chains; its size is of limited meaning. DNA of the CDR3: TGCAGTGCTAGACTAGCGGGAGCAGGGGATACGCAGTATTTT. Its translation: CSARLAGAGDTQYF. The rearrangement joins TRBV20-1 to TRBJ2-3; 10 bases fit TRBD2. V shed 2 bases, J shed 6 bases, and the junction held 5 bases outside the gene matches. This CDR3 is built from 14 residues. Germline values: CDR1 DFQATT, CDR2 SNEGSKA (reference sequence).

This clonotype came up many times. This beta chain slipped into a library made for alpha chains as a stray read, so its size is not meaningful. J is TRBJ1-6 and V is TRBV3-1, with 9 bases lining up with TRBD1. V dropped 4 bases and J dropped 5; count of bases not matched to a gene: 3. This CDR3 spans 15 amino acids. Germline loops: CDR1 LGHDT, CDR2 YNNKEL (reference sequence). The CDR3 nucleotides are TGTGCCAGCAGCCCGACAGGGGGGGATAATTCACCCCTCCACTTT. Translating it yields CASSPTGGDNSPLHF.

This clonotype has only a few counts. A library made for alpha chains picked up this beta chain off target, so its size means little. The V and J genes are TRBV3-1 and TRBJ2-2; 8 nucleotides line up with TRBD2. The CDR3 consists of 16 residues. V gave up 1 base and J gave up 3 bases; unmatched junction bases: 4. Germline CDR1 is LGHDT and CDR2 is YNNKEL (reference sequence). Here the CDR3 DNA reads TGTGCCAGCAGCCAAGGGAAGCGGGGGTACACCGGGGAGCTGTTTTTT. Its protein product is CASSQGKRGYTGELFF.

As to this clonotype: Since the library was made to target alpha chains, this beta chain is a stray read and its abundance is not meaningful. The rearrangement joins TRBV6-1 to TRBJ1-6; D uncertain. The germline V gene has CDR1 MNHNS and CDR2 SASEGT. Trimming pared 7 bases from V and 8 bases from J, leaving 12 bases between. This CDR3 spans 13 amino acids. The CDR3 region has the DNA TGTGCCAGCATCCTTTCGCGGGATTCACCCCTCCACTTT. It yields the protein CASILSRDSPLHF.

Concerning this clonotype: This beta chain is an off-target read within a library intended for alpha chains, so its frequency means little. This rearrangement joins TRBV20-1 to TRBJ2-2; TRBD2 matches 7 bases. CDR1 DFQATT and CDR2 SNEGSKA come from the germline V gene (reference sequence). V shed 0 bases and J 1 base; nucleotides not matched to a gene: 5. The CDR3 is made up of 16 amino acids. This CDR3 reads CSARDERGENTGELFF. The CDR3 bases are TGCAGTGCTAGAGATGAACGGGGGGAGAACACCGGGGAGCTGTTTTTT.

This clonotype has ten or more counts. The size of this beta chain means little, since it is a stray read in a library made for alpha chains. The CDR3 DNA is TGTGCCAGCAGTTACTCGGCGGCAGATACGCAGTATTTT. The encoded protein is CASSYSAADTQYF. The chain uses TRBV6-2 or TRBV6-3 and TRBJ2-3, with D uncertain. The CDR3 is 13 amino acids. Per germline, CDR1 MNHEY and CDR2 SVGEGT. With 0 bases removed from V and 4 bases from J, the gap between germline ends came to 5 bases.

This clonotype has a count of ten or more. With the library built for alpha chains, this beta chain is off target and its frequency is not meaningful. V usage is TRBV25-1 and J usage is TRBJ2-3; D gene uncertain. The V end lost 5 bases, the J end lost 5 bases, and 5 bases lay between the germline ends. The CDR3 has 11 residues. Germline V CDR1 and CDR2: MGHDK, SYGVNS. The chain's CDR3 is CASSPLDTQYF. CDR3 DNA sequence: TGTGCCAGCAGTCCACTAGATACGCAGTATTTT.

A note on this clonotype: Since the library was made to target alpha chains, this beta chain is a stray read and its abundance is not meaningful. This rearrangement joins TRBV18 to TRBJ1-6; tentative D call: TRBD1 (5 bases). Germline lookup yields CDR1 KGHSH and CDR2 LQKENI. Trimming shortened V by 6 bases and J by 15 bases, and 9 bases separated the two germline ends. The length of the CDR3 is 10 residues. The CDR3 region is CASSGTGLHF. CDR3 in DNA: TGTGCCAGCTCCGGAACAGGCCTCCACTTT.

This clonotype has at least ten counts. Little can be read into the size of this beta chain, an off-target read in a library designed for alpha chains. The chain links TRBV19 to TRBJ2-1; TRBD2 is a possible D gene (6 bases). V was clipped by 4 bases and J by 10 bases, with 14 bases between them. CDR3 length: 13 amino acids. Germline CDR1 and CDR2: LNHDA and SQIVND (reference sequence). The CDR3 loop reads CASSTRFGGEQFF. The CDR3 region has the DNA TGTGCCAGTAGTACGCGGTTTGGAGGGGAGCAGTTCTTC. Supplemented by reference TRBV19 and TRBJ2-1, the full variable domain reads DGGITQSPKYLFRKEGQNVTLSCEQNLNHDAMYWYRQDPGQGLRLIYYSQIVNDFQKGDIAEGYSVSREKKESFPLTVTSAQKNPTAFYLCASSTRFGGEQFFGPGTRLTVL.

Points on this clonotype: Because the library targeted alpha chains, this beta chain is an off-target read whose size means little. CDR3 loop: CSARDRGPEAFF. The CDR3 DNA reads TGCAGTGCTAGAGACAGGGGCCCTGAAGCTTTCTTT. This chain links TRBV20-1 with TRBJ1-1; possible D gene TRBD1, 6 bases. V was trimmed by 0 bases and J by 6 bases, leaving 8 bases between them. The CDR3 has 12 residues. Looked up from germline, CDR1 is DFQATT and CDR2 is SNEGSKA (reference sequence).

On this clonotype: As an off-target read in a library built for alpha chains, this beta chain has a frequency of little significance. CDR3 in DNA: TGTGCCAGCAGCCCAGGACTAGCGGGGATCTACAATGAGCAGTTCTTC. Translating gives CASSPGLAGIYNEQFF. The chain uses TRBV7-3 and TRBJ2-1; the match to TRBD2 covers 12 bases. The V and J ends lost 5 bases and 3 bases, in that order; junction bases with no gene match: 5. CDR1 and CDR2 from the germline V gene are SGHTA and FQGTGA. The CDR3 runs to 16 residues.

This clonotype is medium-sized by share. The size of this beta chain means little, since it is a stray read in a library made for alpha chains. The chain combines TRBV11-2 with TRBJ2-5; D is ambiguous. The CDR3 covers 14 residues. The V gene's germline CDR1 is SGHAT and CDR2 FQNNGV. V was shortened by 0 bases and J by 6 bases, with 11 bases between the two germline ends. This CDR3 is CASSLDPVVKTQYF. The CDR3 bases are TGTGCCAGCAGCTTAGATCCGGTGGTAAAGACCCAGTACTTC.

As concerns this clonotype: This beta chain is a stray read from a library made for alpha chains; its abundance is not meaningful. The chain combines TRBV7-2 with TRBJ2-1, with TRBD2 matching over 8 bases. In germline, CDR1 is SGHTA, CDR2 FQGNSA. With V trimmed by 2 bases and J by 8 bases, 11 bases remained unmatched. The CDR3 extends over 16 amino acids. Here the CDR3 DNA reads TGTGCCAGCAGCTTAAACCGGGGGGGCCGAGGGGATGAGCAGTTCTTC. Translation: CASSLNRGGRGDEQFF.

On this clonotype itself: This beta chain slipped into a library made for alpha chains as a stray read, so its size is not meaningful. The rearrangement uses TRBV7-2 and TRBJ2-5; 11 bases are a match to TRBD2. The length of the CDR3 is 16 residues. Germline values: CDR1 SGHTA, CDR2 FQGNSA. V trimming: 4 bases; J trimming: 4 bases; junction bases outside the gene matches: 8. The CDR3 sequence: CASSSRAGLAGETQYF. The CDR3 coding sequence is TGTGCCAGCAGCTCGCGGGCTGGACTAGCGGGAGAGACCCAGTACTTC.

This clonotype was seen a handful of times. This beta chain is an unintended read in a library built for alpha chains; its size means little. J is TRBJ1-5 and V is TRBV5-6; TRBD1 aligns across 7 bases. This CDR3 spans 17 amino acids. V lost 3 bases, J lost 5 bases, and 14 bases stayed unmatched. Germline values: CDR1 SGHDT, CDR2 YYEEEE. The CDR3 DNA follows: TGTGCCAGCAGCTGGGGTGGGACAGCTCGGAGAGATCAGCCCCAGCATTTT. Its protein product is CASSWGGTARRDQPQHF.

This clonotype was seen many times. Because the library targeted alpha chains, this beta chain is an off-target read whose size means little. The chain recombines TRBV20-1 with TRBJ2-6; perhaps D is TRBD1 or TRBD2 (5 bases each). Between the trimmed V and J ends, which lost 5 bases and 0 bases, there was a span of 14 bases. The CDR3 runs to 16 residues. CDR1 DFQATT and CDR2 SNEGSKA come from the germline V gene (reference sequence). CDR3 DNA sequence: TGCAGTGCTGGGGGACGTGACATCTCTGGGGCCAACGTCCTGACTTTC. This gives the protein CSAGGRDISGANVLTF.

This clonotype showed up many times. The library was prepared for alpha chains; this beta chain is a stray read, so its frequency means little. This chain connects TRBV11-2 to TRBJ2-5; D remains ambiguous. Per the germline V gene, CDR1 is SGHAT and CDR2 is FQNNGV. V shed 4 bases and J shed 3 bases, with 9 bases lying between them. The CDR3 length is 13 residues. The chain's CDR3 is CASSSSREETQYF. In DNA form, the CDR3 reads TGTGCCAGCAGCTCATCAAGGGAAGAGACCCAGTACTTC.

This clonotype was observed at least ten times. For a library built for alpha chains, this beta chain is a stray read; little rests on its size. The V gene is TRBV10-1, the J gene TRBJ2-4, with a possible D match to TRBD2 (5 bases). Trimming shortened V by 6 bases and J by 7 bases, and 16 bases separated the two germline ends. Per the germline V gene, CDR1 is WNHNN and CDR2 is SYGVQD (reference sequence). CDR3 length equals 14 residues. The CDR3 protein is CASSADTVANIQYF. The CDR3 coding sequence is TGCGCCAGCAGCGCTGACACTGTAGCGAACATTCAGTACTTC.

This clonotype is medium-sized by share. A library prepared for alpha chains yielded this beta chain as an off-target read; its size is of little meaning. The chain is built from TRBV11-2 and TRBJ2-5; 13 bases are shared with TRBD2. The CDR3 covers 16 residues. V gave up 6 bases and J gave up 1 base; unmatched junction bases: 5. Looked up from germline, CDR1 is SGHAT and CDR2 is FQNNGV. The CDR3 DNA reads TGTGCCAGCAGGAGACTAGCGGGGGGCCTCCAAGAGACCCAGTACTTC. Translated: CASRRLAGGLQETQYF.

This clonotype was seen many times. The library was prepared for alpha chains; this beta chain is a stray read, so its frequency means little. This chain connects TRBV7-9 to TRBJ1-5; D is unresolved. Trimming removed 5 bases at V and 4 bases at J, with 9 bases between. The CDR3 runs 13 residues. Germline CDR1 reads SEHNR; CDR2 reads FQNEAQ (reference sequence). The CDR3 loop reads CASSETENQPQHF. The CDR3 nucleotides are TGTGCCAGCAGCGAGACTGAGAATCAGCCCCAGCATTTT.